The text below deals with one TCR beta chain. This specimen belongs to a study of blood T cell repertoires in COVID-19. Study at large: The origin of the acute and convalescent COVID-19 samples was the United States, Italy and Spain. Nucleic acid was either cDNA or gDNA, and it came from T cells, B-cell-depleted T cells, or PBMCs.

V lost 0 bases to trimming and J lost 4 bases, with 7 bases between them. The germline gives CDR1 SGHTA, CDR2 FQGNSA. CDR3 length equals 14 residues. In the source study's methods: Reference gene primers were amplified, and this amplification served to estimate nucleated cell counts. The method was immunoSEQ multiplex PCR; TCRdb's version includes in-frame clones alone and lacks a portion of them. The D gene and trimming were derived from the DNA, and the V and J assignments and clone size from that table. The sample lists tens of thousands of clones; around 91% were seen once. The chain links TRBV7-2 to TRBJ2-1; D gene ambiguous. The material sequenced was peripheral blood. The source is a man aged 65-85 years with active or convalescent COVID-19. CDR3 in amino acids: CASSLAPDYNEQFF. The DNA for the CDR3 is TGTGCCAGCAGCTTAGCTCCAGATTACAATGAGCAGTTCTTC.